This is a list of T cell receptor beta chains from one sample in a study of cytomegalovirus exposure and HLA in healthy donors. TCRdb's table, derived via immunoSEQ multiplex PCR, lists solely in-frame clones and lacks some. The data show around 190,000 clones, 82% seen once. The specimen was PBMCs. These receptors all come from a woman aged 45-65 years in good health and CMV-seronegative. Both conserved end residues are part of each CDR3. D genes are given only for firm matches. The listing skips clone size in some rows; elsewhere it reads once, few, many or a size class.

d_call: -; v_call: TRBV28; clone_size: once; j_call: TRBJ1-5; cdr3_aa: CASSLWGALGNQPQHF; cdr3_nt: TGTGCCAGCAGTTTATGGGGGGCCCTGGGCAATCAGCCCCAGCATTTT
d_call: TRBD1; v_call: TRBV18; clone_size: -; j_call: TRBJ1-3; cdr3_aa: CASSPRDRAGNTIYF; cdr3_nt: TGTGCCAGCTCACCCCGGGACAGGGCTGGAAACACCATATATTTT
d_call: TRBD1; v_call: TRBV4-1; clone_size: -; j_call: TRBJ1-5; cdr3_aa: CASTRRQGGDQPQHF; cdr3_nt: TGCGCCAGCACCCGCAGACAGGGTGGAGATCAGCCCCAGCATTTT
d_call: -; v_call: TRBV9; clone_size: once; j_call: TRBJ2-5; cdr3_aa: CASSAVGTSQETQYF; cdr3_nt: TGTGCCAGCAGCGCTGTAGGGACTTCACAAGAGACCCAGTACTTC
d_call: -; v_call: TRBV18; clone_size: -; j_call: TRBJ1-5; cdr3_aa: CASSPPGGDQPQHF; cdr3_nt: TGTGCCAGCTCACCACCGGGGGGGGATCAGCCCCAGCATTTT
d_call: TRBD2; v_call: TRBV7-9; clone_size: -; j_call: TRBJ2-7; cdr3_aa: CASTRTSSYEQYF; cdr3_nt: TGTGCCAGCACCAGGACTAGCTCCTACGAGCAGTACTTC
d_call: -; v_call: TRBV11-3; clone_size: -; j_call: TRBJ2-3; cdr3_aa: CASSLDLARTDTQYF; cdr3_nt: TGTGCCAGCAGCTTAGACTTAGCCCGCACAGATACGCAGTATTTT
d_call: TRBD1; v_call: TRBV2; clone_size: -; j_call: TRBJ2-7; cdr3_aa: CATARGRGDEQYF; cdr3_nt: TGTGCCACCGCCAGGGGGCGCGGAGACGAGCAGTACTTC
d_call: TRBD1; v_call: TRBV10-1; clone_size: -; j_call: TRBJ1-1; cdr3_aa: CASSRDRYTEAFF; cdr3_nt: TGCGCCAGCAGCCGGGACAGATACACTGAAGCTTTCTTT
d_call: TRBD2; v_call: TRBV18; clone_size: -; j_call: TRBJ2-7; cdr3_aa: CASSGTSGYYEQYF; cdr3_nt: TGTGCCAGCTCAGGGACTAGCGGGTATTACGAGCAGTACTTC
d_call: -; v_call: TRBV28; clone_size: -; j_call: TRBJ1-1; cdr3_aa: CASSWDFEAFF; cdr3_nt: TGTGCCAGCAGTTGGGACTTTGAAGCTTTCTTT
d_call: TRBD1; v_call: TRBV13; clone_size: -; j_call: TRBJ2-7; cdr3_aa: CASNAVHRGQGYEQYF; cdr3_nt: TGTGCCAGCAACGCAGTTCACAGGGGGCAAGGGTACGAGCAGTACTTC
d_call: TRBD2; v_call: TRBV13; clone_size: -; j_call: TRBJ2-7; cdr3_aa: CASSISGSWPEQYF; cdr3_nt: TGTGCCAGCAGCATCAGCGGGAGTTGGCCCGAGCAGTACTTC
d_call: -; v_call: TRBV28; clone_size: -; j_call: TRBJ2-4; cdr3_aa: CASSPPPWQKNIQYF; cdr3_nt: TGTGCCAGCAGTCCCCCCCCATGGCAGAAAAACATTCAGTACTTC